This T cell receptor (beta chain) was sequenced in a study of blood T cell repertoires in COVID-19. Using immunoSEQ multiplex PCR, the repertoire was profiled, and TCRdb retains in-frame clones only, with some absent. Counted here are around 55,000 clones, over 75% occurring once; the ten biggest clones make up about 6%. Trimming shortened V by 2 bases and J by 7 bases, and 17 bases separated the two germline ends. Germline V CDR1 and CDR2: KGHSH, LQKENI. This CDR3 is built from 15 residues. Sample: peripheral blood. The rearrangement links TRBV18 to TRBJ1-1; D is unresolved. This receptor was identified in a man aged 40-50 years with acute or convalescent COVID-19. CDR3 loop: CASSPNWNRGDEAFF. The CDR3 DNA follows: TGTGCCAGCTCACCAAACTGGAATCGGGGTGATGAAGCTTTCTTT.